The rows below give T cell receptor beta chains drawn from one sample of a study of blood T cell repertoires in COVID-19. Sequencing was performed with immunoSEQ multiplex PCR; in TCRdb, only in-frame clones are kept and a portion is missing. The sample records fewer than 200,000 clones, around four fifths being singletons. The sequenced material came from PBMCs or T cells enriched from blood (not recorded which). The receptors come from a woman aged 50 to 65 in a cohort exposed to, infected with or recovered from COVID-19 (not recorded which). Each CDR3 is given with its conserved first and last residue. The D gene is left open where the match is weak. A row's size may be missing; if present it is once, few, many or a size class.

v_call	d_call	j_call	clone_size	cdr3_nt	cdr3_aa
TRBV2	TRBD2	TRBJ2-7	-	TGTGCCAGCAGTGAAGCCTTTTCACTAGCGGGGACCTACGAGCAGTACTTC	CASSEAFSLAGTYEQYF
TRBV5-1	-	TRBJ1-1	-	TGCGCCAGCAGCTTGGGGCCCGGGGGGAACACTGAAGCTTTCTTT	CASSLGPGGNTEAFF
TRBV6-4	TRBD2	TRBJ2-1	-	TGTGCCAGCACTTACGGGGGGGGACTAGCGGGCCCTAGCTCCTACAATGAGCAGTTCTTC	CASTYGGGLAGPSSYNEQFF
TRBV15	-	TRBJ2-5	-	TGTGCCACCAGCGTCATTACAGGAAGGGAAGAGACCCAGTACTTC	CATSVITGREETQYF
TRBV11-2	TRBD2	TRBJ2-2	few	TGTGCCAGCAGCTTATATCGTCCGGGACTAGGGGTTTCCGGGGAGCTGTTTTTT	CASSLYRPGLGVSGELFF
TRBV5-6	TRBD2	TRBJ2-5	-	TGTGCCAGCAGCTGGACTAGCTCGGAGACCCAGTACTTC	CASSWTSSETQYF
TRBV5-1	TRBD1	TRBJ2-5	-	TGCGCCAGCAGCTTCTCGACAGGGGTTCAAGAGACCCAGTACTTC	CASSFSTGVQETQYF
TRBV15	-	TRBJ2-7	-	TGTGCCACCAGCAGTGCCGGGGTCGGGTTCTACGAGCAGTACTTC	CATSSAGVGFYEQYF
TRBV14	TRBD2	TRBJ2-5	-	TGTGCCAGCAGCCCGGCTAGCGGGAGCAGGGAGACCCAGTACTTC	CASSPASGSRETQYF
TRBV9	-	TRBJ2-5	-	TGTGCCAGCAGCGTAGGAATGGCGGGGGAGACCCAGTACTTC	CASSVGMAGETQYF
TRBV7-7	TRBD1	TRBJ2-1	-	TGTGCTAGCAGCTTCGACAGGGCACCTTCTAATGAGCAGTTCTTC	CASSFDRAPSNEQFF
TRBV28	TRBD1	TRBJ2-7	-	TGTGCCAGCAGTGAAACCTCGCCTGGGACAGGGGGGGCCTACGAGCAGTACTTC	CASSETSPGTGGAYEQYF